This TCR beta chain was identified in a study of cytomegalovirus exposure and HLA in healthy donors. This CDR3 is built from 16 residues. The V and J ends lost 1 base and 2 bases, in that order; junction bases with no gene match: 3. Germline loops: CDR1 MGHRA, CDR2 YSYEKL. Profiling relied on immunoSEQ multiplex PCR, and the TCRdb table lists in-frame clones only, not all of them. The sample lists more than 95,000 clones, 86% seen once, with about 4% in the top ten. Study results and caveats: Cytomegalovirus association was listed for approximately 160 TCR beta chains. According to a subsequent analysis, TCR clusters identified in the first cohort showed a tendency to co-occur across the roughly 120 validation repertoires. Most sequenced TCRs were rare (though some public TCRs occurred in many donors).

With regard to this clone: Its antigen is currently unknown.

The donors were members of the validation cohort comprising about 130 subjects, separate from the approximately 700-subject first cohort. This receptor was taken from a woman between 18 and 29 years old in good health and CMV-seropositive. The chain carries TRBV4-1 and TRBJ2-7; 12 bases match TRBD2. The sequenced sample consisted of PBMCs. CDR3 protein: CASSQVLAGGPYEQYF. The CDR3 nucleotides read TGCGCCAGCAGCCAAGTCCTAGCGGGAGGGCCCTACGAGCAGTACTTC.